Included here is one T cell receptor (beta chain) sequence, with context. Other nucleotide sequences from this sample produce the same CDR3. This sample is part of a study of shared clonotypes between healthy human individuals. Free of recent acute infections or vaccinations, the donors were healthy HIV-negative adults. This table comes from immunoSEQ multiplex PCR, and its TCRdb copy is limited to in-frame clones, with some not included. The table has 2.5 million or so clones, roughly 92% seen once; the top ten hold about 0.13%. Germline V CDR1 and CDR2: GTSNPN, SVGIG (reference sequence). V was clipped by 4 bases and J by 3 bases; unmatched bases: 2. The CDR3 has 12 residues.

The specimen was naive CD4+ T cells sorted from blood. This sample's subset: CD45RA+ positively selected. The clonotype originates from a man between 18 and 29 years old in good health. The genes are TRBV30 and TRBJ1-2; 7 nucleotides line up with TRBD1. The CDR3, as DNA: TGTGCCTGGAAGGGGGCTGACTATGGCTACACCTTC. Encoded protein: CAWKGADYGYTF. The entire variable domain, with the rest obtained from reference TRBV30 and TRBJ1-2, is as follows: SQTIHQWPATLVQPVGSPLSLECTVEGTSNPNLYWYRQAAGRGLQLLFYSVGIGQISSEVPQNLSASRPQDRQFILSSKKLLLSDSGFYLCAWKGADYGYTFGSGTRLTVV.